The 28 T cell receptor beta chains in this list originate from one sample, sequenced in a study of early stage breast cancer tumors. Libraries were prepared by immunoSEQ multiplex PCR; TCRdb keeps only in-frame clonotypes and omits some of them. Of some 48,000 clones in the sample, about 83% were seen once. Sequencing was performed on blood. The receptors stem from a person aged 45 to 59 with breast cancer.

CDR3 nucleotides: TGTGCCAGCAGTGAACGGAGCAATCAGCCCCAGCATTTT. Encoded protein: CASSERSNQPQHF. The V gene is TRBV2, the J gene TRBJ1-5; no clear D. Trimming cost V 2 bases and J 1 base, with 3 bases left between them. Germline values: CDR1 SNHLY, CDR2 FYNNEI. This CDR3 has 13 amino acids.

The chain employs TRBV10-2 and TRBJ1-4; D remains unclear. The CDR3 sequence is 15 residues long. Germline values: CDR1 WSHSY, CDR2 SAAADI. V lost 3 bases to trimming and J lost 5 bases, with 13 bases between them. CDR3 region: CASSDLDSGNEKLFF. The CDR3 coding sequence is TGCGCCAGCAGTGATCTGGATTCGGGAAATGAAAAACTGTTTTTT.

This chain links TRBV18 with TRBJ1-2; 8 bases match TRBD1. V trimming: 5 bases; J trimming: 4 bases; junction bases outside the gene matches: 9. The germline V gene encodes CDR1 KGHSH and CDR2 LQKENI. CDR3 length: 15 residues. In DNA form, the CDR3 reads TGTGCCAGCTCAGCCGGCCAGGGGGCAGGCTATGGCTACACCTTC. This codes for CASSAGQGAGYGYTF.

The chain recombines TRBV2 with TRBJ1-2; no clear D. The V end was cut by 8 bases, the J end by 0 bases, with 10 bases between. CDR3 size: 13 residues. CDR1 is SNHLY and CDR2 is FYNNEI in the germline V gene. The chain's CDR3 is CASRELPNYGYTF. Written as DNA, the CDR3 is TGTGCCAGCCGGGAACTCCCTAACTATGGCTACACCTTC.

Written as DNA, the CDR3 is TGTGCCAGCGGTTCTGCAGGGCCGAACACTGAAGCTTTCTTT. Its translation is CASGSAGPNTEAFF. The gene calls are TRBV4-2 and TRBJ1-1; weak D call: TRBD1 (5 bases). The CDR3 has 14 residues. V lost 8 bases and J 1 base, leaving 14 bases between the germline ends. Germline CDR1 reads LGHNA; CDR2 reads YNFKEQ.

The chain is built from TRBV19 and TRBJ1-3; D is uncertain. The CDR3 runs to 14 residues. Trimming stripped 5 bases from V and 0 bases from J, with 8 bases between. Germline CDR1 is LNHDA and CDR2 is SQIVND (reference sequence). The CDR3 coding sequence is TGTGCCAGTAGTCAGATGAACTCTGGAAACACCATATATTTT. Amino acids: CASSQMNSGNTIYF.

The CDR3 nucleotides are TGTGCCAGCAGGACAGGGGGACCGAAAGCTTTCTTT. Translating it yields CASRTGGPKAFF. The chain has TRBV6-6 and TRBJ1-1; 9 nucleotides align to TRBD1. The CDR3 covers 12 residues. CDR1 is MNHNY and CDR2 is SVGAGI in the germline V gene (reference sequence). The V segment lost 6 bases and the J segment 9 bases; nucleotides outside the gene matches: 5.

The rearrangement links TRBV6-5 to TRBJ2-3, with 8 bases matching TRBD1. The germline CDR1 and CDR2 sequences are MNHEY and SVGAGI. The V gene end was trimmed by 4 bases and the J gene end by 2 bases; junction bases not matched to a gene: 5. This CDR3 comprises 15 residues. In DNA form, the CDR3 reads TGTGCCAGCAGTTCGACAGGGGCTTCCACAGATACGCAGTATTTT. It specifies CASSSTGASTDTQYF.

The rearrangement uses TRBV19 and TRBJ2-1; 8 bases agree with TRBD2. CDR1 LNHDA and CDR2 SQIVND come from the germline V gene (reference sequence). The V and J ends lost 3 bases and 8 bases, in that order; junction bases with no gene match: 9. This CDR3 comprises 15 residues. The DNA of the CDR3 is TGTGCCAGTAGTATGGCTGCGGGGGGTTTGGATGAGCAGTTCTTC. It encodes CASSMAAGGLDEQFF.

The CDR3 spells CASSLVSLGNGYTF. In DNA, the CDR3 is TGTGCCAGCAGCTTGGTCTCCCTGGGAAATGGCTACACCTTC. V is TRBV5-6 and J is TRBJ1-2; no reliable D call. Per germline, CDR1 SGHDT and CDR2 YYEEEE. Trimming pared 0 bases from V and 6 bases from J, leaving 12 bases between. The CDR3 sequence is 14 residues long.

V usage is TRBV2 and J usage is TRBJ1-5; D call uncertain. Germline V CDR1 and CDR2: SNHLY, FYNNEI. Deletions cut 7 bases from V and 3 bases from J, with 19 bases between. This CDR3 region has 16 residues. CDR3 in amino acids: CASNEFNMGSNQPQHF. The CDR3 nucleotides read TGTGCCAGCAACGAGTTTAATATGGGTTCCAATCAGCCCCAGCATTTT.

This clone was counted a few times. The chain recombines TRBV7-2 with TRBJ2-2; D uncertain. Germline V gives CDR1 SGHTA, CDR2 FQGNSA. V lost 6 bases, J lost 9 bases, and 14 bases lay in between. CDR3 size: 13 residues. The CDR3: CASSIPATRELFF. In DNA, the CDR3 is TGTGCCAGCAGTATCCCCGCGACCCGGGAGCTGTTTTTT.

J is TRBJ2-5 and V is TRBV30; D possibly matches TRBD1 or TRBD2 (6 bases each). V lost 2 bases, J lost 11 bases, and 15 bases lay in between. Per germline, CDR1 GTSNPN and CDR2 SVGIG (reference sequence). The length of the CDR3 is 12 residues. The CDR3 coding sequence is TGTGCCTGGAGTCCAGGGGAGGTGGTTCAGTACTTC. Translated: CAWSPGEVVQYF. Using reference TRBV30 and TRBJ2-5 for the parts outside the CDR3, the full variable domain is SQTIHQWPATLVQPVGSPLSLECTVEGTSNPNLYWYRQAAGRGLQLLFYSVGIGQISSEVPQNLSASRPQDRQFILSSKKLLLSDSGFYLCAWSPGEVVQYFGPGTRLLVL.

The chain is built from TRBV7-9 and TRBJ1-2; D unresolved. V lost 0 bases and J 2 bases, leaving 10 bases between the germline ends. CDR1 and CDR2 from the germline V gene are SEHNR and FQNEAQ (reference sequence). The CDR3 is made up of 15 amino acids. CDR3 loop: CASSLAPAANYGYTF. The CDR3 DNA reads as TGTGCCAGCAGCTTAGCGCCAGCAGCGAACTATGGCTACACCTTC.

The chain is built from TRBV5-5 and TRBJ2-7, with 7 positions matching TRBD2. CDR1 is SGHKS, CDR2 YYEKEE, per germline (reference sequence). V shed 3 bases, J shed 0 bases, and the junction held 6 bases outside the gene matches. The CDR3 has 15 residues. DNA of the CDR3: TGTGCCAGCAGCTGGCGGGAGACGGGCTCCTACGAGCAGTACTTC. Translated: CASSWRETGSYEQYF. The full variable domain, completed using reference TRBV5-5 and TRBJ2-7, is DAGVTQSPTHLIKTRGQQVTLRCSPISGHKSVSWYQQVLGQGPQFIFQYYEKEERGRGNFPDRFSARQFPNYSSELNVNALLLGDSALYLCASSWRETGSYEQYFGPGTRLTVT.

The V gene is TRBV9, the J gene TRBJ1-1; a possible D gene is TRBD1 (5 bases). Germline CDR1 SGDLS, CDR2 YYNGEE. Trimming stripped 2 bases from V and 3 bases from J, with 11 bases between. CDR3 length: 14 residues. CDR3 nucleotides: TGTGCCAGCAGCGTCCTCGGGGCGGACACTGAAGCTTTCTTT. Translated: CASSVLGADTEAFF. Full variable domain (remainder filled in from reference TRBV9 and TRBJ1-1): DSGVTQTPKHLITATGQRVTLRCSPRSGDLSVYWYQQSLDQGLQFLIQYYNGEERAKGNILERFSAQQFPDLHSELNLSSLELGDSALYFCASSVLGADTEAFFGQGTRLTVV.

J is TRBJ2-7 and V is TRBV27; no firm D call. V was cut by 3 bases and J by 2 bases, with 8 bases left in between. Germline CDR1 is MNHEY and CDR2 is SMNVEV (reference sequence). The CDR3 runs 13 residues. The CDR3 nucleotides are TGTGCCAGCAGTTTCCGGCAGACCTACGAGCAGTACTTC. This codes for CASSFRQTYEQYF.

The chain couples TRBV18 to TRBJ2-1; D gene ambiguous. The CDR3 covers 16 residues. The germline V and J ends were trimmed by 5 bases and 2 bases, with 16 bases remaining between them. Per the germline V gene, CDR1 is KGHSH and CDR2 is LQKENI. The CDR3 bases are TGTGCCAGCTCATTGCCCAGTGGCGGAACCTACAATGAGCAGTTCTTC. Protein: CASSLPSGGTYNEQFF.

The genes are TRBV6-1 and TRBJ2-1, with TRBD1 identical over 9 bases. This CDR3 spans 15 amino acids. The trim removed 9 bases at V and 6 bases at J, leaving 12 bases unmatched. Germline loops: CDR1 MNHNS, CDR2 SASEGT. The CDR3 nucleotides read TGTGCCAGTTTTAAAGGGACAGGGTTTTCCAATGAGCAGTTCTTC. Its translation is CASFKGTGFSNEQFF.

This clone came up a few times. The rearrangement joins TRBV10-3 to TRBJ2-2, with a possible D match to TRBD1 (5 bases). The germline gives CDR1 ENHRY, CDR2 SYGVKD. Trimming took 4 bases from V and 0 from J, leaving 6 bases between them. CDR3 length: 14 residues. The CDR3 loop reads CAISAGTNTGELFF. CDR3 nucleotide sequence: TGTGCCATCAGTGCAGGGACGAACACCGGGGAGCTGTTTTTT.

The gene calls are TRBV29-1 and TRBJ2-7; the D gene is possibly TRBD2 (5 bases). This CDR3 contains 13 residues. The germline V gene has CDR1 SQVTM and CDR2 ANQGSEA. V dropped 5 bases and J dropped 2 bases, with 13 bases sitting between them. The CDR3: CSVREQITYEQYF. The CDR3 coding sequence is TGCAGCGTTAGGGAGCAGATCACCTACGAGCAGTACTTC.

The sample holds a few counts of this clone. This sequence joins TRBV10-3 and TRBJ2-3; D not resolved. Between the trimmed V and J ends, which lost 4 bases and 2 bases, there was a span of 16 bases. CDR1 ENHRY and CDR2 SYGVKD come from the germline V gene. The length of the CDR3 is 16 residues. DNA for the CDR3: TGTGCCATCAGTGCTGAAGGGTCACCTATCACAGATACGCAGTATTTT. Residues: CAISAEGSPITDTQYF.

The V call is TRBV6-5, the J call TRBJ1-2, with a tentative D call TRBD1 (6 bases). The CDR3 runs 15 residues. V was cut by 2 bases and J by 7 bases, with 17 bases left in between. Germline V gene data show CDR1 as MNHEY and CDR2 as SVGAGI. In DNA, the CDR3 is TGTGCCAGCAGTTACCGACGGGACAAGTCTTTTGGCTACACCTTC. As protein: CASSYRRDKSFGYTF.

V usage is TRBV2 and J usage is TRBJ1-5, with D tentatively TRBD1 (5 bases). The CDR3 is made up of 13 amino acids. The V and J ends lost 4 bases and 7 bases respectively, with 11 bases between them. In germline, CDR1 is SNHLY, CDR2 FYNNEI. The CDR3 loop reads CASSAGAGQPQHF. The DNA of the CDR3 is TGTGCCAGCAGTGCCGGGGCCGGACAGCCCCAGCATTTT.

This clone was picked up one time. The chain combines TRBV28 with TRBJ1-1; 8 bases fit TRBD1. With 8 bases clipped from V and 0 bases from J, the junction kept 8 bases outside the gene matches. The CDR3 has 15 amino acids. CDR1 MDHEN and CDR2 SYDVKM come from the germline V gene. CDR3 in amino acids: CASGGQGPMNTEAFF. CDR3 sequence (DNA): TGTGCCAGCGGAGGACAGGGACCTATGAACACTGAAGCTTTCTTT.

This chain uses TRBV2 with TRBJ1-5; 9 nucleotides match TRBD1. The CDR3 loop spans 15 amino acids. Looked up from germline, CDR1 is SNHLY and CDR2 is FYNNEI. Germline trimming cut 9 bases from V and 3 bases from J; bases unmatched to any gene: 9. The CDR3 protein is CASTLDRGSNQPQHF. The DNA of the CDR3 is TGTGCCAGTACGTTGGACAGGGGCTCCAATCAGCCCCAGCATTTT. The variable domain in full, with the rest retrieved from reference TRBV2 and TRBJ1-5, is EPEVTQTPSHQVTQMGQEVILRCVPISNHLYFYWYRQILGQKVEFLVSFYNNEISEKSEIFDDQFSVERPDGSNFTLKIRSTKLEDSAMYFCASTLDRGSNQPQHFGDGTRLSIL.

The rearrangement joins TRBV27 to TRBJ2-7; no reliable D call. The CDR3 consists of 15 residues. Trimming pared 3 bases from V and 6 bases from J, leaving 18 bases between. Germline assignment: CDR1 MNHEY and CDR2 SMNVEV (reference sequence). CDR3 residues: CASSLQDDGSGEQYF. In DNA, the CDR3 is TGTGCCAGCAGTTTGCAAGACGACGGGTCTGGCGAGCAGTACTTC.

The chain joins TRBV19 to TRBJ2-3, with D possibly TRBD2 on 5 matching bases. This CDR3 has 15 residues. Per germline, CDR1 LNHDA and CDR2 SQIVND (reference sequence). Trimming left V 6 bases short and J 2 bases short, with 15 bases between. The CDR3 sequence: CASSARMGVTDTQYF. CDR3 DNA sequence: TGTGCCAGTAGCGCCCGTATGGGAGTCACAGATACGCAGTATTTT.